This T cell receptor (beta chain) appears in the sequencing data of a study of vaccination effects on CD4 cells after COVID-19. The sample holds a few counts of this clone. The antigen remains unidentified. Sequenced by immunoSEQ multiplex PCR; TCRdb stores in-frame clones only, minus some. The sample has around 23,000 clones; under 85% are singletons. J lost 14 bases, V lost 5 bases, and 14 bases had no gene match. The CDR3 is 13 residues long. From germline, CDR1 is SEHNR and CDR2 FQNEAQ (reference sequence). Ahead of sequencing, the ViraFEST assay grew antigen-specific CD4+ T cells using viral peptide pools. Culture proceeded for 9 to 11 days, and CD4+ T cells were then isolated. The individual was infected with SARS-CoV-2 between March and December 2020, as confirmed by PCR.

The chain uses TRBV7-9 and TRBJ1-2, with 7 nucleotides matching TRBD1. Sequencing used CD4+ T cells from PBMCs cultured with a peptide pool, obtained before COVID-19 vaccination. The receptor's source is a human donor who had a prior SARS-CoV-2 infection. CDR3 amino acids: CASSETERGRWTF. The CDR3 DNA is TGTGCCAGCAGCGAGACAGAGAGGGGGCGCTGGACCTTC.